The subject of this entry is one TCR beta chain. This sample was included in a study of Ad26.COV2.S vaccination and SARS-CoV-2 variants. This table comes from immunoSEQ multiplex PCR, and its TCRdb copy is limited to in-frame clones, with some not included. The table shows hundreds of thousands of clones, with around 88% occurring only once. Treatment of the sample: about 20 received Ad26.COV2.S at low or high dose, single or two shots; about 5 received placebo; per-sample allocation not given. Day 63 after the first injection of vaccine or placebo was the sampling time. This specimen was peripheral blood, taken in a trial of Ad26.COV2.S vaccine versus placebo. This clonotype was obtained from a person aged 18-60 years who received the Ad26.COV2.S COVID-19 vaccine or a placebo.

CDR3 amino acids: CASSRTNRETEQYF. DNA of the CDR3: TGCGCCAGCAGCCGGACGAACAGGGAAACCGAGCAGTACTTC. The J gene is TRBJ2-7, the V gene TRBV5-1, with a tentative D call TRBD1 (6 bases). The CDR3 is 14 residues long. The germline V gene encodes CDR1 SGHRS and CDR2 YFSETQ. Trimming cost V 4 bases and J 6 bases, with 17 bases left between them.